The clone carrying this TCR beta chain was counted once. Data came from immunoSEQ multiplex PCR; TCRdb stores just in-frame clones and leaves some out. The sample lists roughly 67,000 clones; approximately 82% were seen once. The data were taken from a study of OX40 agonist ivuxolimab in advanced cancers. With autoimmune disease history or systemic immunosuppression, patients were excluded. This CDR3 comprises 13 residues. Trimming stripped 10 bases from V and 0 bases from J, with 13 bases between. Germline loops: CDR1 LNHDA, CDR2 SQIVND (reference sequence). The origin of this receptor is an adult with an advanced solid tumor such as melanoma, head and neck, liver or kidney cancer. This chain connects TRBV19 to TRBJ2-7, with D perhaps matching TRBD1 (5 bases). Here the sequenced sample was CD4+ or CD8+ T cells sorted from blood, taken in a trial of the OX40 agonist ivuxolimab. This chain's CDR3 is CATGHRSSYEQYF. As DNA, the CDR3 is TGTGCCACTGGACACAGGAGCTCCTACGAGCAGTACTTC.